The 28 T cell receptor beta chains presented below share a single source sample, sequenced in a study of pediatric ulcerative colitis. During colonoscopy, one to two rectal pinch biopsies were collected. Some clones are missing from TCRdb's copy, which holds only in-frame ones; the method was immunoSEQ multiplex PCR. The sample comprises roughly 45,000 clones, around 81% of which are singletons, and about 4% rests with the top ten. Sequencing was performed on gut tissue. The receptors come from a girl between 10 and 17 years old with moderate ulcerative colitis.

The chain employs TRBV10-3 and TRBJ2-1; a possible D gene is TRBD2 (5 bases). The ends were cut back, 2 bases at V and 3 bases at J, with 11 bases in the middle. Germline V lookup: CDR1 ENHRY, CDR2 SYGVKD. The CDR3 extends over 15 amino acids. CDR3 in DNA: TGTGCCATCAGTGAGAGCGGACTGTACTACAATGAGCAGTTCTTC. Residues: CAISESGLYYNEQFF.

CDR3 nucleotides: TGTGCCAGCAGTTCCCCAAAAGCTCTCTCCAACACCGGGGAGCTGTTTTTT. It codes for CASSSPKALSNTGELFF. The chain links TRBV27 to TRBJ2-2; D is ambiguous. CDR3 length: 17 residues. The ends were cut back, 4 bases at V and 2 bases at J, with 17 bases in the middle. Germline CDR1 is MNHEY and CDR2 is SMNVEV (reference sequence).

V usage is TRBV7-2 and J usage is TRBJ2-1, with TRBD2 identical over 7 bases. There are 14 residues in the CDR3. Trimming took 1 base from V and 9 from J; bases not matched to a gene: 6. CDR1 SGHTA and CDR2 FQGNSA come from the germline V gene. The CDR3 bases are TGTGCCAGCAGCTTAGGGTGGACTAGAGGTGAGCAGTTCTTC. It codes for CASSLGWTRGEQFF.

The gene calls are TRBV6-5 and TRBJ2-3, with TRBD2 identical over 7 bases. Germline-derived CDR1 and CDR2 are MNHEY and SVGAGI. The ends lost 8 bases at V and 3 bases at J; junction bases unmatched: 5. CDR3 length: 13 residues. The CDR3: CASCDSGTDTQYF. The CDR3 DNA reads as TGTGCCAGCTGCGATAGCGGGACAGATACGCAGTATTTT.

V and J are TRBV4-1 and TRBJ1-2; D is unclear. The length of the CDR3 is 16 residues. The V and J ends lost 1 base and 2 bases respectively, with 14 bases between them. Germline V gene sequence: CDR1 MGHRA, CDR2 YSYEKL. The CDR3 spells CASSQVWADNNYGYTF. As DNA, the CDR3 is TGCGCCAGCAGCCAAGTCTGGGCAGATAACAACTATGGCTACACCTTC.

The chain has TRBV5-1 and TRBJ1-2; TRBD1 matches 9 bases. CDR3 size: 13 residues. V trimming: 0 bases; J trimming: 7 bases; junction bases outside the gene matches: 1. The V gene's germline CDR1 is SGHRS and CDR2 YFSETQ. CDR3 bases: TGCGCCAGCAGCTTGGCGGACAGGGGTGGCTACACCTTC. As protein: CASSLADRGGYTF.

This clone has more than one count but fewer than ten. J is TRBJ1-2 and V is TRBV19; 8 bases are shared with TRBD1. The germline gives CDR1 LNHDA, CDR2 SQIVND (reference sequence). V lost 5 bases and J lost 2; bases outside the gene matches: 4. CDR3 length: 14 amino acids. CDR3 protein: CASSYRGWNYGYTF. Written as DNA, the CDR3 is TGTGCCAGTAGTTACAGGGGGTGGAACTATGGCTACACCTTC.

The CDR3 DNA is TGTGCCAGCAGCTTGCCCTCCTACAATGAGCAGTTCTTC. Translation: CASSLPSYNEQFF. The rearrangement uses TRBV5-4 and TRBJ2-1; D not certain. Germline V gives CDR1 SGHNT, CDR2 YYREEE (reference sequence). This CDR3 is 13 amino acids long. Trimming took 1 base from V and 0 from J, leaving 2 bases between them.

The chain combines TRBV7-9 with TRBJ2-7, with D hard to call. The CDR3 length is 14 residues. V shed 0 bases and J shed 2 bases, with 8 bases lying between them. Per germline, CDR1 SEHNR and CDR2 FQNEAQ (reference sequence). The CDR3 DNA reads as TGTGCCAGCAGCTTAGCGCGCGAGGCCTACGAGCAGTACTTC. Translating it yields CASSLAREAYEQYF.

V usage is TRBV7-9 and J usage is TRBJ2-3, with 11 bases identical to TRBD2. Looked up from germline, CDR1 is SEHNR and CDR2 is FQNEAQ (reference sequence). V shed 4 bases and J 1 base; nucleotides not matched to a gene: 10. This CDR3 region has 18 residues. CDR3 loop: CASSSTSKLAGGTDTQYF. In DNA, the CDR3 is TGTGCCAGCAGCTCTACAAGCAAACTAGCGGGGGGCACAGATACGCAGTATTTT.

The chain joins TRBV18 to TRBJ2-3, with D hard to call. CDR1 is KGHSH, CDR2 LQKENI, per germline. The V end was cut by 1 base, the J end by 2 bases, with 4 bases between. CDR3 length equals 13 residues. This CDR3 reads CASSPLSTDTQYF. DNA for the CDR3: TGTGCCAGCTCACCACTTTCCACAGATACGCAGTATTTT.

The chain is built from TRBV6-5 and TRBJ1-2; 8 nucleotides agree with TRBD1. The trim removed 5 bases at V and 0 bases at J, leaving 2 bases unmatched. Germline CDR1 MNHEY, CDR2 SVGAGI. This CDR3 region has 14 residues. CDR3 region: CASSGTGSNYGYTF. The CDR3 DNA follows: TGTGCCAGCAGTGGGACAGGCTCTAACTATGGCTACACCTTC.

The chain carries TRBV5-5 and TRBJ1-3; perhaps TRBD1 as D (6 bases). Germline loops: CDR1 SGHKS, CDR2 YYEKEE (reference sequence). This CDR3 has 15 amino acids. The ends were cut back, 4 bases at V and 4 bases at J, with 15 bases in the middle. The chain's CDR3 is CASSPPGAEGNTIYF. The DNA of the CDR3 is TGTGCCAGCAGCCCGCCAGGGGCGGAGGGAAACACCATATATTTT.

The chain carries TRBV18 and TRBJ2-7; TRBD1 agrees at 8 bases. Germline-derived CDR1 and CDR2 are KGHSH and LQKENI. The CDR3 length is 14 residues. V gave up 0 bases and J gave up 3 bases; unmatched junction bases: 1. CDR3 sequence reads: CASSPPTGVYEQYF. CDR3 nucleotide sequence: TGTGCCAGCTCACCACCGACAGGGGTCTACGAGCAGTACTTC.

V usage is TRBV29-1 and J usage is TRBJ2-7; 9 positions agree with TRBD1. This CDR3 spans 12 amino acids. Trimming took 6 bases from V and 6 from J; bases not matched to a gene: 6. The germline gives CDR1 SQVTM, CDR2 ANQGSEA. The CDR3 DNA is TGCAGCGTCACCGGACAGGGGAGCGAGCAGTACTTC. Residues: CSVTGQGSEQYF.

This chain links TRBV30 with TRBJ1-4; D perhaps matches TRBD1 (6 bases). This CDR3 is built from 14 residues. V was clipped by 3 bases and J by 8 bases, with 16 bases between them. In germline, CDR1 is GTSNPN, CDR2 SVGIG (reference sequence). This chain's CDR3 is CAWSGGQSQEKLFF. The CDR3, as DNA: TGTGCCTGGAGCGGAGGACAGTCCCAAGAAAAACTGTTTTTT.

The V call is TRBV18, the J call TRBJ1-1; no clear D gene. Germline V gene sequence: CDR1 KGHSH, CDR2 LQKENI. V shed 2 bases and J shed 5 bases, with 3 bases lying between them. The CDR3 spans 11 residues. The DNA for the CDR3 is TGTGCCAGCTCACCAGGGACTGAAGCTTTCTTT. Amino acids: CASSPGTEAFF.

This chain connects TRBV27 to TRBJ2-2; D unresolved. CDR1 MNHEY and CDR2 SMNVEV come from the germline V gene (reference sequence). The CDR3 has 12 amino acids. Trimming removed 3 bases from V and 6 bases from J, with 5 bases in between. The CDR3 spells CASSLVAGELFF. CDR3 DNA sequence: TGTGCCAGCAGTTTGGTCGCCGGGGAGCTGTTTTTT.

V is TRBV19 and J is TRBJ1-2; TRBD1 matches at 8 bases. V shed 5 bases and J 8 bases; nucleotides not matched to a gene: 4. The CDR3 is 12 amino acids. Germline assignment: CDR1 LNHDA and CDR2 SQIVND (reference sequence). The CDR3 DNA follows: TGTGCCAGTAGTGGACAGGGATGGGGCTACACCTTC. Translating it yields CASSGQGWGYTF.

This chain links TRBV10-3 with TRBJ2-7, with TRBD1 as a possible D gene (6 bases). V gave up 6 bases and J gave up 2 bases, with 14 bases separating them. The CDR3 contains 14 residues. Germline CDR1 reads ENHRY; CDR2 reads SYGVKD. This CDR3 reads CAISRDTDPYEQYF. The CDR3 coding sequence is TGTGCCATCAGCCGGGACACAGACCCCTACGAGCAGTACTTC.

This CDR3 is CASSLGIEVYEQYF. The CDR3 nucleotides are TGTGCCAGCAGCTTGGGTATAGAGGTCTACGAGCAGTACTTC. The chain joins TRBV5-5 to TRBJ2-7; no reliable D call. The V end lost 0 bases, the J end lost 3 bases, and 10 bases lay between the germline ends. CDR1 SGHKS and CDR2 YYEKEE come from the germline V gene (reference sequence). The CDR3 covers 14 residues.

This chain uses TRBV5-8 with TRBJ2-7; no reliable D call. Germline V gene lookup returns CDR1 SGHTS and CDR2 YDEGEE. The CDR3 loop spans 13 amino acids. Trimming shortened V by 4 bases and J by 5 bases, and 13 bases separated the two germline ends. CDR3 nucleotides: TGTGCCAGCAGCGCCGGGTTCCAGAACGAGCAGTACTTC. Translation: CASSAGFQNEQYF.

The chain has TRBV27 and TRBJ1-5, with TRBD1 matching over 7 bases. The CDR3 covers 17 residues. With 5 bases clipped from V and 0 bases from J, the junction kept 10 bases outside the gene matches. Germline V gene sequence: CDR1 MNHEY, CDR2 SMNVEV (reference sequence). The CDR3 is CASSPRQGGVSNQPQHF. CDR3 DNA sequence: TGTGCCAGCAGTCCCCGACAGGGTGGCGTTAGCAATCAGCCCCAGCATTTT.

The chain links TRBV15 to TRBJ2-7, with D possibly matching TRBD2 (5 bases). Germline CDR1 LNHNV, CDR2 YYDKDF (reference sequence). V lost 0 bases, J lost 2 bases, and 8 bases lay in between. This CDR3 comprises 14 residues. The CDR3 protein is CATSRDIGAYEQYF. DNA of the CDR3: TGTGCCACCAGCAGAGATATCGGGGCCTACGAGCAGTACTTC.

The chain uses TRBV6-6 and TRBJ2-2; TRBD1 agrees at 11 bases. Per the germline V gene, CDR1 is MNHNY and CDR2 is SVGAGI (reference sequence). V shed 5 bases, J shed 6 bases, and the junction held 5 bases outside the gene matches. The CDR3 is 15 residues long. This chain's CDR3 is CASSTRDRGAGELFF. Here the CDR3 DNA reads TGTGCCAGCAGTACCCGGGACAGGGGGGCCGGGGAGCTGTTTTTT.

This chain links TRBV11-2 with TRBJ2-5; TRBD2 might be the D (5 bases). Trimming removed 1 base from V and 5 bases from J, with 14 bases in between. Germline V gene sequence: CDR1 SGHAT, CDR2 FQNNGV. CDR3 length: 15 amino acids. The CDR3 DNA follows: TGTGCCAGCAGCTTAGGTGCGGGTCCGACGGAGACCCAGTACTTC. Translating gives CASSLGAGPTETQYF.

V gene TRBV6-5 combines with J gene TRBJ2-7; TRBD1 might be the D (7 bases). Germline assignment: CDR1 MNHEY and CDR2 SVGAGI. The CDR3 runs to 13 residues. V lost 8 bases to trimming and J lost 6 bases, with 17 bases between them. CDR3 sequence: CASRPRGVSEQYF. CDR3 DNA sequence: TGTGCCAGCCGTCCCAGGGGGGTGAGCGAGCAGTACTTC.

CDR3 nucleotide sequence: TGTGCCAGCAGCAAAACACAGGGGGCAGGCTCCTACAATGAGCAGTTCTTC. Translated: CASSKTQGAGSYNEQFF. The rearrangement uses TRBV7-2 and TRBJ2-1; TRBD1 aligns across 9 bases. The CDR3 runs 17 residues. The germline gives CDR1 SGHTA, CDR2 FQGNSA. Losses at the gene ends were 5 bases for V and 0 bases for J; bases not matched to a gene: 8.